The clone carrying this T cell receptor (beta chain) was seen a single time. Its antigen is still unknown. The data are from a study of T cells in localized non-small cell lung cancer. Points from the study as a whole: A median of approximately 60 of the top 100 tumor clones appeared in adjacent lung, which was paired and uninvolved. As only one tumor region underwent sequencing, heterogeneity remains possible. Those with higher blood T cell density had longer overall survival. Compared with tumor, uninvolved adjacent lung displayed greater T cell clonality, ranking highest overall.

This table comes from immunoSEQ multiplex PCR, and its TCRdb copy is limited to in-frame clones, with some not included. The sample carries approximately 31,000 clones, over 65% recorded once. CDR3 size: 12 residues. Germline V gene sequence: CDR1 MNHNS, CDR2 SASEGT. Trimming stripped 8 bases from V and 3 bases from J, with 8 bases between. The V call is TRBV6-1, the J call TRBJ1-3, with D perhaps TRBD1 (6 bases). This sequence originates from a male donor aged 60 or over with stage II squamous cell lung carcinoma. Sequencing used peripheral blood, obtained before any cancer treatment. The CDR3 loop is CASQGIGNTIYF. DNA for the CDR3: TGTGCCAGCCAGGGGATTGGAAACACCATATATTTT.